This entry lists 20 T cell receptor beta chains sequenced from one sample in a study of regulatory T cells in long-lasting Graves disease. This sample's time point: newly diagnosed GD, antithyroid drugs for less than 3 months. Researchers made the TCR library from RNA that was extracted from PBMCs. CDR3-region Arm-PCR and iRepertoire HTBI primers produced the TCR beta libraries. TCRdb reprocessed the multiplex PCR reads with MiXCR, giving one entry per CDR3 protein. This sample has about 360,000 distinct CDR3 sequences, with 15% to 20% found just once. The data were also submitted as part of a second study, on T cells in Graves' hyperthyroidism and ophthalmopathy.

This material consisted of peripheral blood mononuclear cells (PBMCs), taken at new diagnosis, from a patient treated with antithyroid drugs. The receptors shown here come from a woman between 18 and 30 years old with Graves disease.

The V gene is TRBV19, the J gene TRBJ1-5; D is undetermined. Per germline, CDR1 LNHDA and CDR2 SQIVND (reference sequence). The V end was cut by 1 base, the J end by 3 bases, with 10 bases between. This CDR3 is 15 amino acids long. CDR3 DNA sequence: TGTGCCAGTAGTATAGTGGCGTTGAACAATCAGCCCCAGCATTTT. It specifies CASSIVALNNQPQHF. Full variable domain (rest looked up from reference TRBV19 and TRBJ1-5): DGGITQSPKYLFRKEGQNVTLSCEQNLNHDAMYWYRQDPGQGLRLIYYSQIVNDFQKGDIAEGYSVSREKKESFPLTVTSAQKNPTAFYLCASSIVALNNQPQHFGDGTRLSIL.

In its sample, this clonotype was seen a few times. A far bigger clonotype differs at one base, so this is likely a read error. The chain couples TRBV30 to TRBJ2-5; D call uncertain. Germline V CDR1 and CDR2: GTSNPN, SVGIG (reference sequence). The CDR3 is made up of 11 amino acids. CDR3 loop: CAWSVQEAQYF. The CDR3 coding sequence is TGTGCCTGGAGTGTCCAAGAGGCCCAGTACTTC.

At least ten counts were recorded for this clonotype. The V and J genes are TRBV7-8 and TRBJ1-5; unclear D gene. The V gene's germline CDR1 is SGHVS and CDR2 FQNEAQ. V was trimmed by 5 bases and J by 4 bases, leaving 18 bases between them. The CDR3 extends over 16 amino acids. CDR3 loop: CASSPSSAPQNQPQHF. CDR3 bases: TGTGCCAGCAGCCCGAGTTCGGCACCCCAAAATCAGCCCCAGCATTTT.

The chain couples TRBV6-2 or TRBV6-3 to TRBJ1-5, with 8 bases aligning to TRBD1. J was trimmed by 0 bases and V by 2 bases; bases with no gene match: 15. Germline-derived CDR1 and CDR2 are MNHEY and SVGEGT. CDR3 length equals 20 residues. The CDR3 here is CASSYGARGQVFYSNQPQHF. The DNA of the CDR3 is TGTGCCAGCAGTTACGGGGCCAGGGGGCAGGTCTTTTATAGCAATCAGCCCCAGCATTTT.

On this clonotype itself: The likely explanation is a read error, given a far larger clone one base away. V usage is TRBV6-1 and J usage is TRBJ2-7, with D possibly being TRBD1 or TRBD2 (5 bases each). CDR3 length equals 13 residues. CDR1 is MNHNS and CDR2 is SASEGT in the germline V gene. V shed 10 bases and J shed 6 bases, with 19 bases lying between them. CDR3 coding DNA: TGTGCCATCAGAGGTGGCAGGGAGTCCGAGCAGTACTTC. The encoded protein is CAIRGGRESEQYF.

This clonotype occurred a few times. One end of the junction is discordant with germline, which a read error may explain. The chain recombines TRBV2 with TRBJ1-2; D is uncertain. Germline-derived CDR1 and CDR2 are SNHLY and FYNNEI. This CDR3 comprises 11 residues. The CDR3 DNA follows: TGTGCCTGCAGGCGGACCTATGGCTACACCTTC. Translation gives CACRRTYGYTF.

This clonotype was counted ten times or more. The chain uses TRBV12-3 or TRBV12-4 and TRBJ1-5; 8 bases match TRBD1. J was trimmed by 9 bases and V by 9 bases; bases with no gene match: 22. CDR3 length: 17 amino acids. The CDR3 is CASSFGEGTGYQRPQHF. The CDR3 DNA reads TGTGCCAGTAGCTTTGGGGAAGGGACAGGCTATCAACGGCCCCAGCATTTT.

This clonotype came up many times. In nucleotides, the CDR3 is TGCAGTGCAGACCGGGCGGGCCAGCCCCAGCATTTT. Its translation: CSADRAGQPQHF. This sequence joins TRBV20-1 and TRBJ1-5; D is ambiguous. This CDR3 spans 12 amino acids. V dropped 6 bases and J dropped 7 bases, with 13 bases sitting between them. Germline V CDR1 and CDR2: DFQATT, SNEGSKA (reference sequence).

The chain recombines TRBV20-1 with TRBJ1-2, with 8 bases lining up with TRBD1. With V trimmed by 5 bases and J by 0 bases, 5 bases remained unmatched. Per the germline V gene, CDR1 is DFQATT and CDR2 is SNEGSKA (reference sequence). The CDR3 extends over 14 amino acids. CDR3 coding DNA: TGCAGTGCTTCAAAGGACAGGGCTAACTATGGCTACACCTTC. Amino acid sequence: CSASKDRANYGYTF.

This clonotype came up a few times. The rearrangement joins TRBV7-3 to TRBJ2-3; 10 positions match TRBD2. V gave up 5 bases and J gave up 5 bases; unmatched junction bases: 7. CDR3 length equals 15 residues. Per the germline V gene, CDR1 is SGHTA and CDR2 is FQGTGA. CDR3 sequence reads: CASSQSGGAGDTQYF. CDR3 DNA: TGTGCCAGCAGCCAAAGCGGGGGGGCCGGAGATACGCAGTATTTT.

The chain recombines TRBV12-3 or TRBV12-4 with TRBJ1-4; possible D gene TRBD1, 5 bases. The V end lost 3 bases, the J end lost 2 bases, and 16 bases lay between the germline ends. The CDR3 covers 17 residues. The CDR3 loop is CASSFRAGTYTNEKLFF. DNA for the CDR3: TGTGCCAGCAGTTTCAGGGCTGGCACTTACACTAATGAAAAACTGTTTTTT.

This clonotype was observed at least ten times. As DNA, the CDR3 is TGTGCCAGCAGCTTTCCAAGGTCCCCAGGGACGCAGTATTTT. Translation gives CASSFPRSPGTQYF. This chain joins TRBV7-9 and TRBJ2-3, with a tentative D call TRBD1 (5 bases). CDR3 size: 14 residues. Germline values: CDR1 SEHNR, CDR2 FQNEAQ (reference sequence). V was shortened by 3 bases and J by 9 bases, with 16 bases between the two germline ends.

The gene calls are TRBV5-1 and TRBJ2-2, with 7 nucleotides matching TRBD2. Germline lookup yields CDR1 SGHRS and CDR2 YFSETQ. There are 18 residues in the CDR3. The J segment lost 3 bases and the V segment lost 5 bases, leaving 16 bases of the junction unmatched. The CDR3 sequence: CASRDPRLATTDTGELFF. CDR3 bases: TGCGCCAGCAGGGATCCCCGACTAGCAACGACGGACACCGGGGAGCTGTTTTTT. The whole variable domain, filled in from reference TRBV5-1 and TRBJ2-2, reads KAGVTQTPRYLIKTRGQQVTLSCSPISGHRSVSWYQQTPGQGLQFLFEYFSETQRNKGNFPGRFSGRQFSNSRSEMNVSTLELGDSALYLCASRDPRLATTDTGELFFGEGSRLTVL.

This clonotype was observed a handful of times. The rearrangement uses TRBV6-1 and TRBJ1-2, with D possibly TRBD1 on 5 matching bases. Germline V gene lookup returns CDR1 MNHNS and CDR2 SASEGT. Trimming shortened V by 6 bases and J by 0 bases, and 14 bases separated the two germline ends. The CDR3 has 15 residues. This CDR3 reads CASRPTWGANYGYTF. CDR3 coding DNA: TGTGCCAGCAGACCCACGTGGGGCGCTAACTATGGCTACACCTTC.

The chain joins TRBV28 to TRBJ1-3; tentatively, D is TRBD1 (5 bases). Per germline, CDR1 MDHEN and CDR2 SYDVKM. The CDR3 consists of 11 residues. V was clipped by 7 bases and J by 9 bases, with 10 bases between them. The DNA of the CDR3 is TGTGCCAGCACCCCGGGGGGCACCATATATTTT. Residues: CASTPGGTIYF.

This clonotype was recorded at least ten times. This chain links TRBV7-2 with TRBJ1-6; TRBD1 is a possible D gene (5 bases). Trimming took 5 bases from V and 5 from J, leaving 16 bases between them. This CDR3 is built from 16 residues. Germline V lookup: CDR1 SGHTA, CDR2 FQGNSA. The CDR3 nucleotides are TGTGCCAGCAGCAGTCACAGGATAATCGATAATTCACCCCTCCACTTT. Translating it yields CASSSHRIIDNSPLHF.

This clonotype was picked up many times. The genes are TRBV3-1 and TRBJ1-5, with D hard to call. The CDR3 is 13 amino acids. CDR1 and CDR2 from the germline V gene are LGHDT and YNNKEL (reference sequence). V was cut by 4 bases and J by 4 bases, with 8 bases left in between. In DNA form, the CDR3 reads TGTGCCAGCAGCCTCCAGCTAAATCAGCCCCAGCATTTT. Protein: CASSLQLNQPQHF. The full variable domain, its missing parts supplied by reference TRBV3-1 and TRBJ1-5, is DTAVSQTPKYLVTQMGNDKSIKCEQNLGHDTMYWYKQDSKKFLKIMFSYNNKELIINETVPNRFSPKSPDKAHLNLHINSLELGDSAVYFCASSLQLNQPQHFGDGTRLSIL.

A few counts support this clonotype. V gene TRBV9 combines with J gene TRBJ1-5, with 12 nucleotides matching TRBD1. This CDR3 spans 15 amino acids. Germline values: CDR1 SGDLS, CDR2 YYNGEE. The junction had 4 bases not matched to a gene; V was cut back by 5 bases and J by 4 bases. The CDR3 spells CASSEGQGANQPQHF. The CDR3 region has the DNA TGTGCCAGCAGTGAGGGACAGGGGGCGAATCAGCCCCAGCATTTT. Combining the CDR3 with reference TRBV9 and TRBJ1-5 gives the whole variable domain DSGVTQTPKHLITATGQRVTLRCSPRSGDLSVYWYQQSLDQGLQFLIQYYNGEERAKGNILERFSAQQFPDLHSELNLSSLELGDSALYFCASSEGQGANQPQHFGDGTRLSIL.

This clonotype was detected ten times or more. This chain uses TRBV6-1 with TRBJ1-5; D is possibly TRBD1 (5 bases). With 3 bases removed from V and 0 bases from J, the gap between germline ends came to 9 bases. The CDR3 length is 15 residues. CDR1 is MNHNS, CDR2 SASEGT, per germline. DNA for the CDR3: TGTGCCAGCAGTGATATGACAGATAGCAATCAGCCCCAGCATTTT. Translating gives CASSDMTDSNQPQHF.

This clonotype was observed many times. This sequence joins TRBV18 and TRBJ1-2, with D possibly being TRBD1 (6 bases). V dropped 3 bases and J dropped 2 bases, with 16 bases sitting between them. The germline V gene encodes CDR1 KGHSH and CDR2 LQKENI. The CDR3 is made up of 16 amino acids. The CDR3 reads CASSPSSRTANYGYTF. The CDR3 DNA is TGTGCCAGCTCACCTTCCTCACGGACAGCCAACTATGGCTACACCTTC.